Given below is one T cell receptor (beta chain) in context. This sample was included in a study of glioma-infiltrating T cells after dendritic cell vaccination. Study information: At biweekly intervals, patients got three intradermal dendritic cell vaccine injections.

TCRdb's copy holds only in-frame clones and misses some; the assay was immunoSEQ multiplex PCR. This sample has 90,000 to 100,000 clones; about 80% occur once, and the top ten carry around 6%. The sequencing here drew on blood, taken before dendritic cell vaccination. This TCR derives from a human donor with glioblastoma.

The CDR3 nucleotides are TGTGCCAGCAGCGCGTTAGCGGGAGGGCCTACAGATACGCAGTATTTT. Protein sequence: CASSALAGGPTDTQYF. This chain joins TRBV9 and TRBJ2-3; 11 nucleotides align to TRBD2. With V trimmed by 3 bases and J by 3 bases, 6 bases remained unmatched. Germline CDR1 SGDLS, CDR2 YYNGEE. The length of the CDR3 is 16 residues.